This is a list of T cell receptor beta chains from one sample in a study of T cell responses to AZD1222 COVID-19 vaccine. Some clones are missing from TCRdb's copy, which holds only in-frame ones; the method was immunoSEQ multiplex PCR. The sample yields under 200,000 clones, just over 90% seen once. Sequencing was performed on peripheral blood, taken on day 0 of AZD1222 vaccination. These receptor sequences come from an adult in good health. Both conserved end residues are part of each CDR3. The D gene is left open where the match is weak. Size tells how often a clone was seen (once, few, many) or the class of an expanded clone, and some rows leave it out.

D	J	size	V	CDR3	DNA
TRBD2	TRBJ2-7	.	TRBV5-1	CASSLVGTSGEQYF	TGCGCCAGCAGCTTGGTAGGGACTAGCGGCGAGCAGTACTTC
TRBD2	TRBJ2-5	.	TRBV3-1/TRBV3-2	CASSQPRGPGLATTETQYF	TGTGCCAGCAGCCAGCCTAGGGGGCCGGGACTAGCGACCACGGAGACCCAGTACTTC
.	TRBJ2-2	.	TRBV2	CASSEVRESTGELFF	TGTGCCAGCAGTGAGGTACGGGAGAGCACCGGGGAGCTGTTTTTT
.	TRBJ1-1	.	TRBV3-1/TRBV3-2	CASSQGVGGTEAFF	TGTGCCAGCAGCCAAGGAGTAGGGGGCACTGAAGCTTTCTTT
TRBD2	TRBJ2-3	.	TRBV6-5	CASSKGLARTDTQYF	TGTGCCAGCAGTAAGGGACTAGCCAGGACAGATACGCAGTATTTT
.	TRBJ1-2	.	TRBV24-1	CATSLGSLGGYTF	TGTGCCACCAGTCTCGGCAGTTTGGGTGGCTACACCTTC
TRBD2	TRBJ2-5	.	TRBV28	CASKGREETQYF	TGTGCCAGCAAGGGGAGGGAGGAGACCCAGTACTTC
TRBD1	TRBJ1-2	.	TRBV27	CASSLGDRAGGYTF	TGTGCCAGCAGTTTGGGAGACAGGGCAGGGGGCTACACCTTC
.	TRBJ2-7	.	TRBV5-1	CASSPLRDSYEQYF	TGCGCCAGCAGCCCCCTTAGGGACTCCTACGAGCAGTACTTC
TRBD2	TRBJ2-1	.	TRBV19	CASSIGFVRSGRSNEQFF	TGTGCCAGTAGTATAGGGTTTGTCAGAAGCGGGAGGAGTAATGAGCAGTTCTTC
.	TRBJ1-2	.	TRBV7-8	CASSLDGTALPGYTF	TGTGCCAGCAGCTTAGACGGGACGGCGCTTCCTGGCTACACCTTC
.	TRBJ2-7	.	TRBV4-2	CASSQVETDYEQYF	TGTGCCAGCAGCCAAGTGGAGACAGACTACGAGCAGTACTTC
.	TRBJ2-7	.	TRBV5-1	CASSLAYEQYF	TGCGCCAGCAGCTTGGCGTACGAGCAGTACTTC
.	TRBJ2-3	.	TRBV10-3	CAISAMGGRADTQYF	TGTGCCATCAGTGCAATGGGGGGCCGCGCAGATACGCAGTATTTT
.	TRBJ2-1	.	TRBV9	CASSVEGLRGYNEQFF	TGTGCCAGCAGCGTAGAAGGACTACGAGGATACAATGAGCAGTTCTTC
.	TRBJ2-1	once	TRBV4-1	CASSQERDPINEQFF	TGCGCCAGCAGCCAAGAGCGGGACCCTATAAATGAGCAGTTCTTC
.	TRBJ2-1	.	TRBV28	CASSGTAGNEQFF	TGTGCCAGCAGTGGGACGGCCGGCAATGAGCAGTTCTTC
TRBD2	TRBJ2-3	once	TRBV9	CASSVGVAGGADTQYF	TGTGCCAGCAGCGTAGGAGTAGCGGGGGGAGCAGATACGCAGTATTTT
TRBD2	TRBJ2-2	.	TRBV5-1	CASSLDASGGFTGELFF	TGCGCCAGCAGCTTGGATGCCAGCGGGGGGTTCACCGGGGAGCTGTTTTTT
.	TRBJ2-5	.	TRBV24-1	CATSEGRETQYF	TGTGCCACCAGTGAGGGCCGAGAGACCCAGTACTTC
.	TRBJ1-1	few	TRBV6-5	CASTWGLNTEAFF	TGTGCCAGTACTTGGGGGTTGAACACTGAAGCTTTCTTT
.	TRBJ1-1	.	TRBV7-9	CASSLITGKRMNTEAFF	TGTGCCAGCAGCTTAATTACAGGGAAAAGAATGAACACTGAAGCTTTCTTT
.	TRBJ1-2	.	TRBV29-1	CSVGTTGRNYGYTF	TGCAGCGTTGGAACGACAGGCCGAAACTATGGCTACACCTTC
TRBD1	TRBJ1-6	.	TRBV7-3	CASSRGTDNSPLHF	TGTGCCAGCAGCCGAGGGACAGATAATTCACCCCTCCACTTT
.	TRBJ1-2	.	TRBV28	CASSLPLDGYTF	TGTGCCAGCAGTTTGCCCCTTGATGGCTACACCTTC
.	TRBJ2-7	few	TRBV19	CASSAKGGSYEQYF	TGTGCCAGTAGTGCCAAGGGGGGATCCTACGAGCAGTACTTC
.	TRBJ1-2	once	TRBV27	CASSFSGDGYTF	TGTGCCAGCAGTTTTTCAGGGGATGGCTACACCTTC
TRBD1	TRBJ1-1	.	TRBV7-2	CASSRDRGGTEAFF	TGTGCCAGCAGCAGGGACAGAGGGGGAACTGAAGCTTTCTTT
.	TRBJ1-1	.	TRBV27	CASSFSSEREAFF	TGTGCCAGCAGTTTTTCGAGTGAGAGGGAAGCTTTCTTT
.	TRBJ2-6	.	TRBV9	CASSPPGANVLTF	TGTGCCAGCAGCCCCCCTGGGGCCAACGTCCTGACTTTC
TRBD1	TRBJ1-1	.	TRBV6-5	CASTPRGLMNTEAFF	TGTGCCAGCACCCCCAGGGGGCTTATGAACACTGAAGCTTTCTTT
TRBD2	TRBJ2-7	once	TRBV7-9	CASRAPTSGASYEQYF	TGTGCCAGCAGGGCACCGACTAGCGGGGCATCCTACGAGCAGTACTTC
.	TRBJ2-7	.	TRBV18	CASSPRGEAYEQYF	TGTGCCAGCTCACCCAGAGGGGAAGCCTACGAGCAGTACTTC
.	TRBJ2-1	few	TRBV6-4	CASSDSSGPPPQFF	TGTGCCAGCAGTGACTCCTCAGGCCCCCCGCCCCAGTTCTTC
TRBD1	TRBJ2-5	.	TRBV5-1	CASSPRGQGAQETQYF	TGCGCCAGCAGCCCCCGGGGACAGGGGGCCCAAGAGACCCAGTACTTC
.	TRBJ1-4	.	TRBV29-1	CSVQRGEKLFF	TGCAGCGTTCAAAGGGGGGAAAAACTGTTTTTT
TRBD2	TRBJ2-1	.	TRBV5-1	CASSWGTSGEQFF	TGCGCCAGCAGCTGGGGGACTAGCGGTGAGCAGTTCTTC
.	TRBJ2-3	.	TRBV9	CASSVSGATDTQYF	TGTGCCAGCAGCGTTAGCGGCGCGACAGATACGCAGTATTTT
TRBD2	TRBJ2-1	.	TRBV19	CASSSGRAYNEQFF	TGTGCCAGTAGTAGCGGGAGGGCCTACAATGAGCAGTTCTTC
.	TRBJ1-1	.	TRBV5-4	CASSLGGTEPLNTEAFF	TGTGCCAGCAGCTTGGGTGGGACGGAACCCCTGAACACTGAAGCTTTCTTT
TRBD1	TRBJ1-5	.	TRBV2	CASDRDRTFSNQPQHF	TGTGCCAGTGACCGGGACAGGACTTTTAGCAATCAGCCCCAGCATTTT
.	TRBJ2-3	.	TRBV6-5	CASKPSPTDTQYF	TGTGCCAGCAAGCCGAGCCCCACAGATACGCAGTATTTT
TRBD1	TRBJ2-7	.	TRBV5-1	CASSLGDRVVVEQYF	TGCGCCAGCAGCTTGGGGGACAGGGTTGTCGTCGAGCAGTACTTC
.	TRBJ2-5	.	TRBV14	CASSQAGVWETQYF	TGTGCCAGCAGCCAAGCGGGAGTGTGGGAGACCCAGTACTTC
.	TRBJ1-6	.	TRBV27	CASGDLGSPLHF	TGTGCCAGCGGCGATTTGGGTTCACCCCTCCACTTT
.	TRBJ1-3	few	TRBV5-6	CASSLPPSSRSGNTIYF	TGTGCCAGCAGCTTGCCCCCCAGCAGTCGCTCTGGAAACACCATATATTTT
TRBD1	TRBJ1-4	once	TRBV9	CASSVWDRNEKLFF	TGTGCCAGCAGCGTATGGGACAGAAATGAAAAACTGTTTTTT
.	TRBJ1-2	.	TRBV18	CASSPIQDMGGYTF	TGTGCCAGCTCACCAATTCAGGACATGGGAGGCTACACCTTC
.	TRBJ2-3	.	TRBV14	CASSQGGPGTQYF	TGTGCCAGCAGCCAAGGGGGTCCTGGTACGCAGTATTTT
.	TRBJ1-6	.	TRBV4-1	CASSQVSWDSPLHF	TGCGCCAGCAGCCAAGTCTCGTGGGATTCACCCCTCCACTTT
.	TRBJ1-1	.	TRBV27	CASSLGPHTEAFF	TGTGCCAGCAGCCTAGGGCCCCACACTGAAGCTTTCTTT
.	TRBJ1-3	few	TRBV19	CASSINSGNTIYF	TGTGCCAGTAGTATAAACTCTGGAAACACCATATATTTT
TRBD2	TRBJ2-7	.	TRBV13	CASSPSSGEIGEQYF	TGTGCCAGCAGCCCCTCAAGCGGGGAGATTGGCGAGCAGTACTTC
.	TRBJ2-7	.	TRBV12-3/TRBV12-4	CASSLGSYEQYF	TGTGCCAGCAGTTTAGGGTCCTACGAGCAGTACTTC
.	TRBJ1-3	.	TRBV9	CASSVGGGTGNTIYF	TGTGCCAGCAGCGTAGGAGGGGGAACGGGAAACACCATATATTTT
TRBD1	TRBJ2-7	.	TRBV4-2	CASSQVTGGPAYEQYF	TGTGCCAGCAGCCAAGTGACAGGGGGACCCGCCTACGAGCAGTACTTC